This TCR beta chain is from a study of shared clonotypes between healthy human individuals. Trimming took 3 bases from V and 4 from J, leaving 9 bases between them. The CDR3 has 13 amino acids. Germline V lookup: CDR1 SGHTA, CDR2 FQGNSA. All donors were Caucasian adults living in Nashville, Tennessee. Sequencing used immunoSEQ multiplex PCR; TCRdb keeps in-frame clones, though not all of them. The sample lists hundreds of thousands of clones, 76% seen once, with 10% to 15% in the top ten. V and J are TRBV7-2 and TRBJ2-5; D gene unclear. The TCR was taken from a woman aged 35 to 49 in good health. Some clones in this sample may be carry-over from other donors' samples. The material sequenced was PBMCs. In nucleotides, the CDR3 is TGTGCCAGCAGCTTCGGACGCCTAGAGACCCAGTACTTC. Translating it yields CASSFGRLETQYF. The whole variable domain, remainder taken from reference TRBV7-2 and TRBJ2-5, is GAGVSQSPSNKVTEKGKDVELRCDPISGHTALYWYRQSLGQGLEFLIYFQGNSAPDKSGLPSDRFSAERTGGSVSTLTIQRTQQEDSAVYLCASSFGRLETQYFGPGTRLLVL.